The next 31 T cell receptor beta chains were all read from a single sample in a study of beta chain features in type 1 diabetes. Whole-study findings and limits: Shortening of TCRB CDR3s, moderate but significant, appeared in all four CD4+ subsets of Type 1 diabetes patients.

No antigen is known for these receptors. The isolated RNA, all of it, was reverse transcribed, so expressed TCRB transcripts were what got sequenced. TCRdb's copy holds only in-frame clones and misses some; the assay was immunoSEQ multiplex PCR. The sample yields 150,000 to 200,000 clones, 63% seen once. The specimen was naive CD4+ T cells from blood. The source of these receptors is a young man with type 1 diabetes.

In this sample, this clone turned up a few times. This chain connects TRBV9 to TRBJ2-5, with D maybe TRBD2 (6 bases). CDR1 SGDLS and CDR2 YYNGEE come from the germline V gene. Trimming left V 2 bases short and J 4 bases short, with 18 bases between. CDR3 length: 16 residues. CDR3 loop: CASSVGAGPLIETQYF. CDR3 bases: TGTGCCAGCAGCGTTGGAGCGGGTCCCCTGATAGAGACCCAGTACTTC.

The CDR3 region is CASSLAGQGPNNEQFF. Here the CDR3 DNA reads TGTGCCAGCAGCTTAGCCGGACAGGGTCCCAACAATGAGCAGTTCTTC. The V and J genes are TRBV7-9 and TRBJ2-1; TRBD1 matches at 8 bases. Germline V CDR1 and CDR2: SEHNR, FQNEAQ (reference sequence). CDR3 size: 16 residues. Unmatched junction bases numbered 6, after V lost 0 bases and J lost 5 bases.

The rearrangement joins TRBV10-1 to TRBJ2-5, with D perhaps matching TRBD1 (6 bases). Germline CDR1 reads WNHNN; CDR2 reads SYGVQD (reference sequence). This CDR3 has 13 residues. Trimming removed 6 bases from V and 1 base from J, with 9 bases in between. CDR3: CASRRGSQETQYF. The CDR3 region has the DNA TGCGCCAGCAGGAGGGGGTCCCAAGAGACCCAGTACTTC.

This clone has a handful of counts. One end of the junction does not line up with germline, which may come from a read error. V is TRBV29-1 and J is TRBJ2-7; D uncertain. The germline V gene encodes CDR1 SQVTM and CDR2 ANQGSEA. The CDR3 contains 11 residues. CDR3 loop: CSVEASAMIIF. The CDR3 DNA follows: TGCAGCGTTGAAGCTTCGGCCATGATCATCTTC.

The chain is built from TRBV27 and TRBJ2-1; weak D call: TRBD2 (6 bases). The CDR3 is 14 residues long. V gave up 4 bases and J gave up 9 bases, with 16 bases separating them. CDR1 is MNHEY, CDR2 SMNVEV, per germline (reference sequence). The CDR3 loop is CASSWAVGRGEQFF. The CDR3 nucleotides read TGTGCCAGCAGTTGGGCCGTAGGGCGGGGTGAGCAGTTCTTC.

The chain has TRBV7-9 and TRBJ2-7; D is perhaps TRBD2 (7 bases). This CDR3 contains 13 residues. The V gene's germline CDR1 is SEHNR and CDR2 FQNEAQ (reference sequence). Trimming took off 6 bases at V and 3 bases at J, with 12 bases between the two ends. The CDR3 DNA is TGTGCCAGCAGGAACAGGGACTACTACGAGCAGTACTTC. Amino acid sequence: CASRNRDYYEQYF.

As to this clone: Other DNA sequences within the sample encode an identical CDR3. V is TRBV30 and J is TRBJ2-7; 8 bases match TRBD1. CDR1 and CDR2 (germline): GTSNPN, SVGIG (reference sequence). V gave up 1 base and J gave up 4 bases; unmatched junction bases: 0. CDR3 length equals 12 residues. The CDR3 DNA reads TGTGCCTGGAGTGGGACAGGGTACGAGCAGTACTTC. It codes for CAWSGTGYEQYF.

The genes are TRBV5-1 and TRBJ2-3, with 10 positions matching TRBD1. This CDR3 has 15 residues. Germline CDR1 and CDR2: SGHRS and YFSETQ. Unmatched junction bases numbered 5, after V lost 4 bases and J lost 3 bases. For the CDR3, the DNA is TGCGCCAGCAGCCGTGACAGGGGGCCAACAGATACGCAGTATTTT. It codes for CASSRDRGPTDTQYF. Looking up the rest from reference TRBV5-1 and TRBJ2-3 gives the full variable domain: KAGVTQTPRYLIKTRGQQVTLSCSPISGHRSVSWYQQTPGQGLQFLFEYFSETQRNKGNFPGRFSGRQFSNSRSEMNVSTLELGDSALYLCASSRDRGPTDTQYFGPGTRLTVL.

The chain uses TRBV2 and TRBJ2-7; D call uncertain. Trimming pared 7 bases from V and 8 bases from J, leaving 15 bases between. Per germline, CDR1 SNHLY and CDR2 FYNNEI. The CDR3 contains 12 residues. CDR3 bases: TGTGCCAGCAATGCCGCGAGAGCTCAGCAGTACTTC. Amino acids: CASNAARAQQYF.

The V call is TRBV29-1, the J call TRBJ1-2; TRBD1 is a possible D gene (6 bases). Per the germline V gene, CDR1 is SQVTM and CDR2 is ANQGSEA. The CDR3 spans 14 residues. Trimming took off 6 bases at V and 0 bases at J, with 14 bases between the two ends. CDR3 amino acids: CSVTRDTTNYGYTF. CDR3 in DNA: TGCAGCGTGACGCGGGACACCACTAACTATGGCTACACCTTC.

This clone appeared a single time. This sequence joins TRBV2 and TRBJ2-3, with TRBD2 matching over 8 bases. Germline CDR1 and CDR2: SNHLY and FYNNEI. Losses at the gene ends were 6 bases for V and 0 bases for J; bases not matched to a gene: 5. The CDR3 is 15 residues long. This chain's CDR3 is CASSDSGASTDTQYF. CDR3 DNA sequence: TGTGCCAGCAGCGATAGCGGGGCCAGCACAGATACGCAGTATTTT.

This clone has only a few counts. The V call is TRBV7-2, the J call TRBJ2-1, with D possibly being TRBD1 (6 bases). Deletions cut 5 bases from V and 4 bases from J, with 9 bases between. This CDR3 region has 13 residues. Germline lookup yields CDR1 SGHTA and CDR2 FQGNSA. In nucleotides, the CDR3 is TGTGCCAGCAGCCCCCAGGGGTACAATGAGCAGTTCTTC. It is translated as CASSPQGYNEQFF. The full variable domain, with the rest looked up from reference TRBV7-2 and TRBJ2-1, is GAGVSQSPSNKVTEKGKDVELRCDPISGHTALYWYRQSLGQGLEFLIYFQGNSAPDKSGLPSDRFSAERTGGSVSTLTIQRTQQEDSAVYLCASSPQGYNEQFFGPGTRLTVL.

This clone was picked up a small number of times. The rearrangement joins TRBV25-1 to TRBJ1-3; no definite D call. The CDR3 runs 12 residues. Germline CDR1 reads MGHDK; CDR2 reads SYGVNS. The germline V and J ends were trimmed by 5 bases and 2 bases, with 4 bases remaining between them. CDR3 DNA sequence: TGTGCCAGCAGTCCCCCTGGAAACACCATATATTTT. This codes for CASSPPGNTIYF.

DNA of the CDR3: TGCAGCGCATCCCCGGGACAGGGTGCCTACAATGAGCAGTTCTTC. It translates to CSASPGQGAYNEQFF. The rearrangement uses TRBV29-1 and TRBJ2-1; 9 nucleotides match TRBD1. The CDR3 is 15 amino acids. Germline CDR1 SQVTM, CDR2 ANQGSEA. J was trimmed by 2 bases and V by 7 bases; bases with no gene match: 9.

This chain joins TRBV11-3 and TRBJ2-7, with a weak D call TRBD1 (5 bases). The V end lost 2 bases, the J end lost 1 base, and 9 bases lay between the germline ends. The germline V gene encodes CDR1 SGHNT and CDR2 YENEEA. The CDR3 loop spans 14 amino acids. In nucleotides, the CDR3 is TGTGCCAGCAGCTTACAGGGTTCATCCTACGAGCAGTACTTC. Amino acids: CASSLQGSSYEQYF.

The chain joins TRBV2 to TRBJ1-5; D is undetermined. Trimming stripped 6 bases from V and 0 bases from J, with 9 bases between. The length of the CDR3 is 14 residues. Germline CDR1 SNHLY, CDR2 FYNNEI. CDR3 nucleotide sequence: TGTGCCAGCAGGGACGGGCGTAGCAATCAGCCCCAGCATTTT. Translating it yields CASRDGRSNQPQHF.

The rearrangement joins TRBV14 to TRBJ1-2; 9 nucleotides line up with TRBD1. This CDR3 is 15 amino acids long. The V and J ends lost 3 bases and 7 bases, in that order; junction bases with no gene match: 9. Looked up from germline, CDR1 is SGHDN and CDR2 is FVKESK. This CDR3 is CASSHSGQGPGGYTF. The CDR3 bases are TGTGCCAGCAGCCATTCGGGACAGGGTCCGGGTGGCTACACCTTC.

This clone was counted between two and nine times. The V and J genes are TRBV29-1 and TRBJ2-3, with unresolved D. CDR3 length: 15 amino acids. The germline gives CDR1 SQVTM, CDR2 ANQGSEA. The ends were cut back, 0 bases at V and 2 bases at J, with 12 bases in the middle. This chain's CDR3 is CSVEDRGRPTDTQYF. The CDR3, as DNA: TGCAGCGTTGAAGATCGAGGTAGACCCACAGATACGCAGTATTTT.

This clone was seen only a few times. The chain carries TRBV7-2 and TRBJ2-3, with D possibly matching TRBD2 (6 bases). The V end was cut by 7 bases, the J end by 1 base, with 15 bases between. This CDR3 is built from 15 residues. Per the germline V gene, CDR1 is SGHTA and CDR2 is FQGNSA. CDR3 DNA: TGTGCCAGCACCATCTGGGGAGGAGGCACAGATACGCAGTATTTT. It is translated as CASTIWGGGTDTQYF.

The rearrangement uses TRBV2 and TRBJ1-2; TRBD1 aligns across 8 bases. Germline V gene lookup returns CDR1 SNHLY and CDR2 FYNNEI. This CDR3 region has 14 residues. V lost 6 bases to trimming and J lost 7 bases; unmatched junction nucleotides: 10. The CDR3 DNA reads TGTGCCAGCAGCTGGACAGGGAAGGAGGCTGGCTACACCTTC. Translating it yields CASSWTGKEAGYTF. Drawing the rest from reference TRBV2 and TRBJ1-2, the complete variable domain is EPEVTQTPSHQVTQMGQEVILRCVPISNHLYFYWYRQILGQKVEFLVSFYNNEISEKSEIFDDQFSVERPDGSNFTLKIRSTKLEDSAMYFCASSWTGKEAGYTFGSGTRLTVV.

The V call is TRBV29-1, the J call TRBJ2-5, with TRBD1 matching 7 bases. This CDR3 is 13 amino acids long. J was trimmed by 5 bases and V by 6 bases; bases with no gene match: 9. Germline values: CDR1 SQVTM, CDR2 ANQGSEA. Written as DNA, the CDR3 is TGCAGCGTATTGACAGGGAGCTACGAGACCCAGTACTTC. Translated: CSVLTGSYETQYF. Complete variable domain (other parts from reference TRBV29-1 and TRBJ2-5): SAVISQKPSRDICQRGTSLTIQCQVDSQVTMMFWYRQQPGQSLTLIATANQGSEATYESGFVIDKFPISRPNLTFSTLTVSNMSPEDSSIYLCSVLTGSYETQYFGPGTRLLVL.

The genes are TRBV30 and TRBJ2-2; no reliable D call. Per germline, CDR1 GTSNPN and CDR2 SVGIG (reference sequence). Trimming pared 3 bases from V and 6 bases from J, leaving 11 bases between. This CDR3 region has 13 residues. CDR3 in DNA: TGTGCCTGGAGGGCTAGTAAGGCCGGGGAGCTGTTTTTT. Its translation: CAWRASKAGELFF.

This clone has a handful of counts. The V and J genes are TRBV7-9 and TRBJ1-2; 9 positions agree with TRBD1. This CDR3 contains 15 residues. V was clipped by 5 bases and J by 4 bases; unmatched bases: 8. Germline lookup yields CDR1 SEHNR and CDR2 FQNEAQ (reference sequence). The CDR3 bases are TGTGCCAGCAGCCTTGGACAGGGGTCGACCTATGGCTACACCTTC. Amino acids: CASSLGQGSTYGYTF.

The CDR3 sequence is CASSQEWDYNTDTQYF. CDR3 DNA: TGTGCCAGCAGCCAAGAATGGGACTATAACACAGATACGCAGTATTTT. V and J are TRBV14 and TRBJ2-3, with 7 bases matching TRBD2. Trimming removed 0 bases from V and 2 bases from J; junction bases left unmatched: 5. CDR1 SGHDN and CDR2 FVKESK come from the germline V gene. The CDR3 runs 16 residues.

The rearrangement uses TRBV30 and TRBJ1-2; D is unclear. Trimming pared 0 bases from V and 3 bases from J, leaving 14 bases between. The CDR3 spans 15 residues. Germline-derived CDR1 and CDR2 are GTSNPN and SVGIG (reference sequence). CDR3 bases: TGTGCCTGGAGTGTATCGGTACTCGGGGACTATGGCTACACCTTC. It encodes CAWSVSVLGDYGYTF.

Only a few counts were recorded for this clone. The rearrangement links TRBV29-1 to TRBJ2-3; 11 bases are shared with TRBD2. The V segment lost 5 bases and the J segment 5 bases; nucleotides outside the gene matches: 6. The CDR3 is 14 amino acids. CDR1 SQVTM and CDR2 ANQGSEA come from the germline V gene. CDR3 nucleotide sequence: TGCAGCGTTCCCGGGACTAGCGGTGGAGATACGCAGTATTTT. It translates to CSVPGTSGGDTQYF.

The chain links TRBV4-3 to TRBJ2-5; 10 positions agree with TRBD2. Germline-derived CDR1 and CDR2 are LGHNA and YSLEER. The CDR3 length is 16 residues. With V trimmed by 3 bases and J by 2 bases, 6 bases remained unmatched. CDR3 sequence: CASSQGTSGVQETQYF. The DNA for the CDR3 is TGCGCCAGCAGCCAGGGAACTAGCGGGGTGCAAGAGACCCAGTACTTC.

The chain recombines TRBV30 with TRBJ2-1; TRBD2 is a possible D gene (6 bases). Germline values: CDR1 GTSNPN, CDR2 SVGIG (reference sequence). This CDR3 is 13 amino acids long. V lost 5 bases and J lost 6, with 14 bases in between. The CDR3 spells CAWAGTDPNEQFF. The CDR3 bases are TGTGCCTGGGCGGGGACGGACCCCAATGAGCAGTTCTTC.

The table lists this clone with a few counts. This rearrangement joins TRBV20-1 to TRBJ1-2; D unresolved. V lost 2 bases to trimming and J lost 5 bases, with 6 bases between them. This CDR3 has 11 residues. Per the germline V gene, CDR1 is DFQATT and CDR2 is SNEGSKA (reference sequence). CDR3 DNA sequence: TGCAGTGCTAGACTAGCTTATGGCTACACCTTC. Its protein product is CSARLAYGYTF.

The chain combines TRBV29-1 with TRBJ1-1; no reliable D call. Germline lookup yields CDR1 SQVTM and CDR2 ANQGSEA. This CDR3 contains 14 residues. Trimming took off 7 bases at V and 2 bases at J, with 17 bases between the two ends. CDR3 sequence reads: CSATIWGRNTEAFF. The DNA for the CDR3 is TGCAGCGCCACTATATGGGGAAGAAACACTGAAGCTTTCTTT.

The chain combines TRBV15 with TRBJ1-4; weak D call: TRBD1 (5 bases). This CDR3 is 13 amino acids long. V was trimmed by 2 bases and J by 8 bases, leaving 9 bases between them. CDR1 and CDR2 from the germline V gene are LNHNV and YYDKDF (reference sequence). CDR3 amino acids: CATSRQGPEKLFF. CDR3 coding DNA: TGTGCCACCAGCAGACAGGGCCCGGAAAAACTGTTTTTT.